A selection of T cell receptor beta chains follows, all from one sample in a study of OX40 agonist ivuxolimab in advanced cancers. Assay used: immunoSEQ multiplex PCR; TCRdb lists only in-frame clones, some missing. Among more than 60,000 clones listed, over 75% were seen once. The sequencing here drew on CD4+ or CD8+ T cells sorted from blood, taken in a trial of the OX40 agonist ivuxolimab. The source is an adult with an advanced solid tumor such as melanoma, head and neck, liver or kidney cancer. CDR3s leave out the opening cysteine and the closing phenylalanine or tryptophan. The size of a clone is reported for some rows only, either as once, few or many, or as a class for expanded clones.

V	size	length	CDR3
TRBV27	NA	11	ASSTDSINEQF
TRBV7-9	NA	10	ASSDVSDTQY
TRBV7-9	NA	14	ASSLQGGVSTDTQY
TRBV19	NA	12	ASSIQGTNEKLF
TRBV10-3	NA	11	AIKDGPQSLGF
TRBV7-9	few	11	ASSLSENTEAF
TRBV6-1	NA	13	ASSERGDSSYGYT
TRBV29-1	once	11	SAEGDRTYGYT
TRBV18	NA	10	ASSPFIDTQY
TRBV29-1	NA	11	SVGTGEYFGYT
TRBV2	NA	11	ASSGGPYNEQF
TRBV2	NA	11	ASTKLPGQPQH
TRBV19	NA	16	ASKGQAGERTGNYGYT
TRBV5-4	NA	12	ASSTGQGHYGYT
TRBV27	NA	14	ASSLAGAISYNEQF
TRBV25-1	once	12	ASSAQHWPREAF
TRBV18	NA	13	ASSLLAGNTDTQY
TRBV14	NA	13	ASSTGTGGYDEQF
TRBV5-6	NA	15	ASSPTWASGSSYEQY
TRBV29-1	once	11	SLPAGDNYGYT
TRBV7-9	NA	12	ASSQGQGKETQY
TRBV5-1	NA	14	ASSKSVAVNYNEQF
TRBV19	NA	13	ASSMRTSGKETQY
TRBV10-3	few	11	AIKGQSDYGYT
TRBV4-1	NA	15	ASSQREAGIRRDTQY
TRBV27	NA	16	ASSSLRGGTTWNTEAF
TRBV9	NA	14	ASSVSRGPLSNEQF
TRBV7-2	NA	10	ASSLDLYEQY
TRBV16	NA	9	ASSHTDTQY
TRBV10-3	NA	12	AISENGIGETQY
TRBV4-1	NA	13	ASSQTGQGDTEAF
TRBV4-3	NA	12	ASSLGTGLDTQY
TRBV4-1	NA	13	ASSQDQSVTYEQY
TRBV9	NA	15	ASSASGGRGPYNEQF
TRBV5-8	NA	17	ASSLFYSAGGPGTDTQY
TRBV5-4	NA	13	ASSQGGTPGDEQY
TRBV28	NA	11	ASSGGGTDTQY
TRBV7-3	NA	12	ASSPRQGFETQY
TRBV2	NA	13	ASRGLAGNTGELF
TRBV28	NA	11	ASKGVVFNEQF
TRBV5-4	NA	12	ASSPVSRNTEAF
TRBV7-9	NA	15	ASSPRTGVPSYNEQF
TRBV6-5	NA	14	ASSYGGLAGVDEQY
TRBV6-5	few	12	ASGVVGGGQPQH
TRBV27	NA	10	ASGGQVETQY
TRBV18	NA	15	ASSPDRSLSGANVLT
TRBV5-1	few	12	ASSPDTGEETQY
TRBV2	NA	12	ASSAVTRGNTIY
TRBV2	few	10	ASRWGSDGYT
TRBV19	NA	13	ASSMTSGSTDTQY
TRBV6-5	NA	11	ASSYSLGTEAF
TRBV19	NA	15	ASSSPGLAGVVDTQY
TRBV6-1	NA	13	ASSEGGGRYNEQF